The 19 T cell receptor beta chains below come from one sample, sequenced in a study of shared clonotypes between healthy human individuals. Naive CD8 cells, CD45RO-negative and positively selected for CCR7, excluded terminally differentiated effector memory CD45RA+ cells. Clones were read by immunoSEQ multiplex PCR, and TCRdb kept only the in-frame ones, dropping some. This sample has about 2.1 million clones, with 90% to 95% found just once. The sample was naive CD8+ T cells from PBMCs. Source of these receptors: a man between 18 and 35 years old in good health. Some clones in this sample may be carry-over from other donors' samples.

The chain combines TRBV5-1 with TRBJ2-7; TRBD2 matches 10 bases. There are 15 residues in the CDR3. CDR1 is SGHRS, CDR2 YFSETQ, per germline. The V gene end was trimmed by 0 bases and the J gene end by 2 bases; junction bases not matched to a gene: 2. CDR3 residues: CASSLVTSGTYEQYF. Here the CDR3 DNA reads TGCGCCAGCAGCTTGGTAACTAGCGGGACCTACGAGCAGTACTTC.

The J gene is TRBJ2-6, the V gene TRBV7-9, with TRBD1 identical over 7 bases. The CDR3 is 18 residues long. V lost 5 bases to trimming and J lost 0 bases; unmatched junction nucleotides: 10. Germline-derived CDR1 and CDR2 are SEHNR and FQNEAQ (reference sequence). CDR3 bases: TGTGCCAGCAGCCCGCGACAGGGAGCCCTCTCTGGGGCCAACGTCCTGACTTTC. Encoded protein: CASSPRQGALSGANVLTF.

A single count supports this clone. The chain joins TRBV27 to TRBJ2-7; 8 bases agree with TRBD2. This CDR3 contains 15 residues. The V segment lost 0 bases and the J segment 7 bases; nucleotides outside the gene matches: 8. CDR1 and CDR2 (germline): MNHEY, SMNVEV (reference sequence). As DNA, the CDR3 is TGTGCCAGCAGTTTATCGGCGGGAGGAAGGGGGGAGCAGTACTTC. Protein sequence: CASSLSAGGRGEQYF.

The chain couples TRBV19 to TRBJ2-3; weak D call: TRBD1 (5 bases). The CDR3 covers 15 residues. V was trimmed by 2 bases and J by 1 base, leaving 10 bases between them. Per the germline V gene, CDR1 is LNHDA and CDR2 is SQIVND (reference sequence). CDR3 residues: CASSIQGFGTDTQYF. The DNA for the CDR3 is TGTGCCAGTAGTATACAGGGTTTTGGCACAGATACGCAGTATTTT.

The V gene is TRBV15, the J gene TRBJ2-7; TRBD1 matches at 7 bases. The germline V gene has CDR1 LNHNV and CDR2 YYDKDF (reference sequence). The J segment lost 1 base and the V segment lost 2 bases, leaving 5 bases of the junction unmatched. The CDR3 contains 15 residues. The CDR3: CATSRFPGQSYEQYF. The CDR3 DNA is TGTGCCACCAGCAGATTCCCGGGACAGTCCTACGAGCAGTACTTC.

This rearrangement joins TRBV19 to TRBJ2-2, with 16 positions matching TRBD2. CDR3 length equals 17 residues. The V segment lost 7 bases and the J segment 6 bases; nucleotides outside the gene matches: 8. Germline V lookup: CDR1 LNHDA, CDR2 SQIVND (reference sequence). The CDR3 DNA reads as TGTGCCAGTACGGGACTAGCGGGAGGGCCTTTAGCCGGGGAGCTGTTTTTT. As protein: CASTGLAGGPLAGELFF.

This CDR3 reads CASSLAGTNNEQFF. The CDR3 coding sequence is TGTGCCAGCAGCTTAGCGGGAACGAACAATGAGCAGTTCTTC. The rearrangement uses TRBV5-6 and TRBJ2-1; 7 positions agree with TRBD2. The CDR3 spans 14 residues. V shed 2 bases and J 5 bases; nucleotides not matched to a gene: 4. CDR1 SGHDT and CDR2 YYEEEE come from the germline V gene.

The V gene is TRBV9, the J gene TRBJ2-1; D is ambiguous. The V gene lost 0 bases and the J gene lost 15 bases, with 16 bases spanning the gap. CDR3 length equals 13 residues. CDR1 is SGDLS, CDR2 YYNGEE, per germline. CDR3 sequence reads: CASSVEIGPEPFF. In nucleotides, the CDR3 is TGTGCCAGCAGCGTAGAAATAGGGCCAGAACCGTTCTTC.

The chain joins TRBV7-9 to TRBJ1-3; 7 nucleotides match TRBD1. This CDR3 is built from 15 residues. Germline CDR1 reads SEHNR; CDR2 reads FQNEAQ (reference sequence). V lost 3 bases to trimming and J lost 4 bases; unmatched junction nucleotides: 6. CDR3 protein: CASSFPPTGGNTIYF. As DNA, the CDR3 is TGTGCCAGCAGCTTTCCCCCGACAGGGGGAAACACCATATATTTT.

The rearrangement joins TRBV2 to TRBJ2-7; D call uncertain. Trimming pared 7 bases from V and 3 bases from J, leaving 19 bases between. This CDR3 is built from 15 residues. Germline V gene sequence: CDR1 SNHLY, CDR2 FYNNEI. In DNA form, the CDR3 reads TGTGCCAGCACCGCAGCTGCTAATCCAGGCTACGAGCAGTACTTC. This codes for CASTAAANPGYEQYF. Drawing the rest from reference TRBV2 and TRBJ2-7, the complete variable domain is EPEVTQTPSHQVTQMGQEVILRCVPISNHLYFYWYRQILGQKVEFLVSFYNNEISEKSEIFDDQFSVERPDGSNFTLKIRSTKLEDSAMYFCASTAAANPGYEQYFGPGTRLTVT.

The chain has TRBV27 and TRBJ2-5, with D unresolved. Trimming pared 6 bases from V and 2 bases from J, leaving 13 bases between. The CDR3 sequence is 14 residues long. Germline V lookup: CDR1 MNHEY, CDR2 SMNVEV (reference sequence). This CDR3 reads CASSYRSRQETQYF. The CDR3 region has the DNA TGTGCCAGCAGCTATAGGTCTCGACAAGAGACCCAGTACTTC.

This clone is a singleton in its sample. This chain links TRBV4-3 with TRBJ2-7, with a possible D match to TRBD2 (6 bases). V was clipped by 7 bases and J by 6 bases, with 28 bases between them. Germline V gene lookup returns CDR1 LGHNA and CDR2 YSLEER. The CDR3 length is 17 residues. The CDR3 region is CASKYLGVGGIPAEQYF. The CDR3 DNA is TGCGCCAGCAAGTACCTTGGGGTTGGGGGGATTCCGGCCGAGCAGTACTTC.

The chain employs TRBV7-3 and TRBJ2-2; possibly TRBD2 for D (5 bases). The CDR3 has 15 residues. Per germline, CDR1 SGHTA and CDR2 FQGTGA. V lost 9 bases to trimming and J lost 1 base, with 15 bases between them. For the CDR3, the DNA is TGTGCCAGTTCTGGCCCCGAGGGGAACACCGGGGAGCTGTTTTTT. Protein sequence: CASSGPEGNTGELFF.

The J gene is TRBJ1-5, the V gene TRBV5-6, with 8 nucleotides matching TRBD1. The CDR3 sequence is 15 residues long. V dropped 4 bases and J dropped 5; count of bases not matched to a gene: 8. Germline V gene lookup returns CDR1 SGHDT and CDR2 YYEEEE. The CDR3 protein is CASSVGQGWDQPQHF. The CDR3, as DNA: TGTGCCAGCAGCGTCGGACAGGGTTGGGATCAGCCCCAGCATTTT.

J is TRBJ2-7 and V is TRBV9; TRBD1 matches 7 bases. V shed 3 bases and J 6 bases; nucleotides not matched to a gene: 9. This CDR3 has 14 residues. CDR1 is SGDLS and CDR2 is YYNGEE in the germline V gene. The CDR3 spells CASSADRVFSEQYF. CDR3 nucleotide sequence: TGTGCCAGCAGCGCCGACAGGGTGTTTAGCGAGCAGTACTTC.

This clone appeared a single time. The rearrangement links TRBV7-9 to TRBJ2-1, with D hard to call. The germline gives CDR1 SEHNR, CDR2 FQNEAQ (reference sequence). The CDR3 has 14 amino acids. Between the trimmed V and J ends, which lost 0 bases and 10 bases, there was a span of 13 bases. CDR3 nucleotides: TGTGCCAGCAGCTTAGCCAGTAGCTCGCTAGAGCAGTTCTTC. Protein product: CASSLASSSLEQFF.

The V gene is TRBV7-9, the J gene TRBJ2-1; D gene unclear. Trimming removed 1 base at V and 8 bases at J, with 9 bases between. Germline loops: CDR1 SEHNR, CDR2 FQNEAQ (reference sequence). The CDR3 runs 13 residues. DNA for the CDR3: TGTGCCAGCAGCTTAGTGGCGAAACATGAGCAGTTCTTC. The encoded protein is CASSLVAKHEQFF.

This clone was recorded only once. This chain joins TRBV27 and TRBJ2-7; 7 bases are shared with TRBD2. The CDR3 contains 15 residues. From germline, CDR1 is MNHEY and CDR2 SMNVEV (reference sequence). Unmatched junction bases numbered 11, after V lost 5 bases and J lost 4 bases. The CDR3 region is CASSPRGTTRYEQYF. DNA for the CDR3: TGTGCCAGCAGTCCCCGAGGGACTACCAGATACGAGCAGTACTTC.

This chain uses TRBV10-3 with TRBJ2-2; a possible D gene is TRBD1 (7 bases). Germline values: CDR1 ENHRY, CDR2 SYGVKD. The V and J ends lost 10 bases and 7 bases respectively, with 10 bases between them. The CDR3 is made up of 11 amino acids. The CDR3: CATRDSGELFF. Here the CDR3 DNA reads TGTGCCACGCGGGACAGCGGGGAGCTGTTTTTT.